This TCR beta chain comes out of a study of response to subunit inactivated influenza vaccine. Study-wide points: Each seasonal influenza vaccination, the authors suggested, recruits few new T cells.

V was pared by 4 bases and J by 4 bases, with 15 bases of the junction left unmatched. The germline V gene has CDR1 LGHDT and CDR2 YNNKEL (reference sequence). This CDR3 spans 18 amino acids. TCRdb called the RT-PCR reads again in MiXCR, with one record for every CDR3 protein. Counted here are more than 200,000 distinct CDR3 sequences, 10% to 15% occurring once; the ten biggest clones make up less than 8.5%. This clonotype has more than one count but fewer than ten. What it binds is unknown. V is TRBV3-1 and J is TRBJ2-2; 7 nucleotides line up with TRBD2. Sequenced here: non-naive T cells sorted from PBMCs, sampled less than 15 days before vaccination. The TCR originated in a man aged 50 to 59 who received an inactivated influenza vaccine. DNA of the CDR3: TGTGCCAGCAGCCCGGGGGGTGGCGGCGCCAGAGGCACCGGGGAGCTGTTTTTT. Translated, it gives CASSPGGGGARGTGELFF. The variable domain in full, completed from reference TRBV3-1 and TRBJ2-2, reads DTAVSQTPKYLVTQMGNDKSIKCEQNLGHDTMYWYKQDSKKFLKIMFSYNNKELIINETVPNRFSPKSPDKAHLNLHINSLELGDSAVYFCASSPGGGGARGTGELFFGEGSRLTVL.